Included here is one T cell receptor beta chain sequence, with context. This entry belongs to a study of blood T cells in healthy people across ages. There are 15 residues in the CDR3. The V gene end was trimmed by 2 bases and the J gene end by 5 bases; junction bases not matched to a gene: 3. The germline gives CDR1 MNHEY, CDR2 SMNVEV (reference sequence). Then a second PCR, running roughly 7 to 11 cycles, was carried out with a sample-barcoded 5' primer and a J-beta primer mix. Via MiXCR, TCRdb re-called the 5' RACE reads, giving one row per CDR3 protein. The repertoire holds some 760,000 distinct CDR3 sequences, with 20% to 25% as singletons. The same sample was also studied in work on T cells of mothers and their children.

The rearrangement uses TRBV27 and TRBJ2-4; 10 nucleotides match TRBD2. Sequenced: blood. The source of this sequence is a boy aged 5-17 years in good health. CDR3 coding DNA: TGTGCCAGCAGTTTAGCTAGCGGGAGCCAAAACATTCAGTACTTC. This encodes CASSLASGSQNIQYF.